Below, one T cell receptor (beta chain) is given with its context. The data were obtained in a study of identical twins. Each CDR3 protein is one row after TCRdb ran MiXCR on the 5' RACE reads. Of about 500,000 distinct CDR3 sequences in the sample, roughly an eighth were seen once. V shed 3 bases and J shed 5 bases, with 9 bases lying between them. The CDR3 has 13 amino acids. Per germline, CDR1 MNHEY and CDR2 SVGEGT. The same data also contributed to another study, on yellow fever vaccine responses in identical twins.

The source of this sequence is a woman aged 18-29 years in good health. Sequencing input: CD4+ T cells sorted from blood. J is TRBJ2-3 and V is TRBV6-2 or TRBV6-3; D is unresolved. The CDR3 nucleotides read TGTGCCAGCAGTTATGGCGGTCTAGATACGCAGTATTTT. It yields the protein CASSYGGLDTQYF.